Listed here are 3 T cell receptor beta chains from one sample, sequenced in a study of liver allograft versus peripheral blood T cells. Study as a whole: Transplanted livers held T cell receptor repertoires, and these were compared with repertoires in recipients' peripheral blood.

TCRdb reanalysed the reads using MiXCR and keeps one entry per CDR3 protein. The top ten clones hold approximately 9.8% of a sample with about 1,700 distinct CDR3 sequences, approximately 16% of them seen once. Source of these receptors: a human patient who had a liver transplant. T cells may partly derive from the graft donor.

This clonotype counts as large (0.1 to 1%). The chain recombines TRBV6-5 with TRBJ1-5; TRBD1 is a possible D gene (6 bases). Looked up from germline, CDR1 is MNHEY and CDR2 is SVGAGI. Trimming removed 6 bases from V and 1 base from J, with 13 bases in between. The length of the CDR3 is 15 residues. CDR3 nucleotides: TGTGCCAGCAGATCGGACAGATCGAGCAATCAGCCCCAGCATTTT. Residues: CASRSDRSSNQPQHF.

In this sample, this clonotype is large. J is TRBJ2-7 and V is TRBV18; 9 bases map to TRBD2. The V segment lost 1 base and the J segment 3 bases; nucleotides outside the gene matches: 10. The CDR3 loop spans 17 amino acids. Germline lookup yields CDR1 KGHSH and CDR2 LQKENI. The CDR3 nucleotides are TGTGCCAGCTCACCACGCGCCCTCCTAGCGGGACACTACGAGCAGTACTTC. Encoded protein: CASSPRALLAGHYEQYF.

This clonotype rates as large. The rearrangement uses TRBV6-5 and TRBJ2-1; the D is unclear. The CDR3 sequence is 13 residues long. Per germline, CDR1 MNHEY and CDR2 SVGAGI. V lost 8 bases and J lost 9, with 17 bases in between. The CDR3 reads CASWASREGEQFF. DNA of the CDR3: TGTGCCAGCTGGGCTTCCCGTGAAGGTGAGCAGTTCTTC.